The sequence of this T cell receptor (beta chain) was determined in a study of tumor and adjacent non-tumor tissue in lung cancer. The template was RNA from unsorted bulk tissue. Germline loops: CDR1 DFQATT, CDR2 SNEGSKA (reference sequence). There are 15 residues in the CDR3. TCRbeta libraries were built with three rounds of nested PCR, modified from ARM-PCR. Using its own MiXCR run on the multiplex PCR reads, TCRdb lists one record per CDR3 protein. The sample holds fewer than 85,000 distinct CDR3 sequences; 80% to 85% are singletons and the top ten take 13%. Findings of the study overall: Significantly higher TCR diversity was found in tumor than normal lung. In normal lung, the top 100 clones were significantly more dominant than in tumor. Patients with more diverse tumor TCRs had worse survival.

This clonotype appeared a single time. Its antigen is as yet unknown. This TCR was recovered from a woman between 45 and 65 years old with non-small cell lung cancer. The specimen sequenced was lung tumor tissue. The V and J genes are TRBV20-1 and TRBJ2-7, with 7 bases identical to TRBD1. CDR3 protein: CIAPMRDRRSYEQYF. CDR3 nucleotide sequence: TGCATTGCCCCAATGAGGGACAGACGATCCTACGAGCAGTACTTC.